This T cell receptor beta chain originates from a study of CD4 T cells in relation to SARS-CoV-2 and coronaviruses. Before the COVID-19 pandemic, during about 2011-2019, CD4+ T cells were taken from unexposed donors. CD4+ T cells were isolated from the cells after about ten days of culture. Unexposed-donor CD4+ T cells were probed with SARS-CoV-2 S/N and four cold-coronavirus spikes, cells permitting. Libraries were prepared by immunoSEQ multiplex PCR; TCRdb keeps only in-frame clonotypes and omits some of them. In the table there are about 25,000 clones, 75% of which are singletons. The trim removed 6 bases at V and 8 bases at J, leaving 18 bases unmatched. Per the germline V gene, CDR1 is SGHTA and CDR2 is FQGNSA. This CDR3 has 16 amino acids. Regarding this clone: Its antigen is unknown.

Study-wide results and limits: Around 62% of donors had memory CD4+ clonotypes crossrecognizing SARS-CoV-2 and common cold coronavirus spike. SARS-CoV-2-driven expansion was significantly weaker in crossreactive than monoreactive clones.

The genes are TRBV7-2 and TRBJ2-7; 8 bases are shared with TRBD2. The sequence came from a human donor in good health. The sample comprised CD4+ T cells from PBMCs, cultured in vitro. CDR3 loop: CASSHTLAGATAKQYF. The CDR3 bases are TGTGCCAGCAGTCATACTCTAGCGGGCGCCACCGCCAAGCAGTACTTC.